Described below is a single T cell receptor beta chain sequence and its context. CDR1 is SNHLY and CDR2 is FYNNEI in the germline V gene. Trimming shortened V by 2 bases and J by 4 bases, and 2 bases separated the two germline ends. The CDR3 covers 12 residues. Template switching by 5'RACE produced TCR cDNA, adding a universal primer site and UMIs. TCRdb passed the 5' RACE reads through MiXCR, listing each CDR3 protein once. The sample has approximately 260,000 distinct CDR3 sequences; 10% to 15% are singletons. This entry is derived from a study of T cells after yellow fever vaccination. For the study at large: Any fraction with a low cell number was prepared using SMART-Seq v4 Ultra Low Input.

The chain has TRBV2 and TRBJ2-2, with D unclear. The sample was CD4+ T cells sorted from PBMCs, taken 45 days after the yellow fever booster vaccination. The TCR comes from a man aged 25 to 40 who received the YFV17D yellow fever vaccine. CDR3 sequence (DNA): TGTGCCAGCAGTGAATCCACCGGGGAGCTGTTTTTT. Translating gives CASSESTGELFF.